The source of this T cell receptor beta chain is a study of blood T cells in healthy people across ages. The CDR3 is made up of 11 amino acids. V lost 2 bases, J lost 3 bases, and 1 base lay in between. In germline, CDR1 is DFQATT, CDR2 SNEGSKA (reference sequence). Whole-study findings and limits: Both higher diversity and more naive CD4+ cells marked long-lived donors when set against aged donors.

A second about 7 to 12 cycle PCR used barcoded and J-beta primers. TCRdb re-derived calls from the 5' RACE reads in MiXCR, one entry per CDR3 protein. The table lists under 1,000,000 distinct CDR3 sequences, 30% to 45% of them singletons, with 10% to 15% in the top ten. This clonotype was observed a few times. The antigen is unknown. Every sample yielded at least 6.5 million isolated PBMCs. Sequencing was carried out using blood. The sequence was obtained from a man aged 18 to 30 in good health. The rearrangement joins TRBV20-1 to TRBJ2-2; no clear D. CDR3 sequence reads: CSARYTGELFF. DNA of the CDR3: TGCAGTGCTAGATACACCGGGGAGCTGTTTTTT.